The rows below give T cell receptor beta chains drawn from one sample of a study of control samples from healthy donors and cancer patients. The table came from immunoSEQ multiplex PCR; TCRdb's copy has only in-frame clones and leaves some out. The sample holds fewer than 500,000 clones, 80% to 95% seen once. Sequences were obtained from PBMCs. The source of these receptors is a man in his forties with head and neck cancer. CDR3s include the opening cysteine and the closing phenylalanine or tryptophan. Fields, in order: J gene, D gene, clone size, V gene, CDR3 protein, CDR3 DNA. The D gene is left open where the match is weak. Rows give clone size only sometimes, using once, few, many, or a class for an expanded clone.

>TRBJ1-5|NA|NA|TRBV24-1
CATSPDRLDQPQHF
TGTGCCACTTCTCCCGACAGGCTGGATCAGCCCCAGCATTTT
>TRBJ1-1|TRBD1|NA|TRBV7-3
CASSLRDRGTYTEAFF
TGTGCCAGCAGCCTCCGCGACAGGGGGACTTACACTGAAGCTTTCTTT
>TRBJ1-2|NA|NA|TRBV30
CAWTDTGNYGYTF
TGTGCCTGGACCGATACAGGGAACTATGGCTACACCTTC
>TRBJ1-1|NA|NA|TRBV7-2
CASSLNPDGRRAGNTEAFF
TGTGCCAGCAGCTTAAACCCCGACGGGCGCAGGGCGGGGAACACTGAAGCTTTCTTT
>TRBJ1-1|NA|NA|TRBV12-5
CASARQERMGTEAFF
TGTGCTAGTGCCAGACAGGAGAGGATGGGCACTGAAGCTTTCTTT
>TRBJ2-7|NA|NA|TRBV4-2
CASSQGPGEYEQYF
TGTGCCAGCAGCCAAGGGCCAGGGGAGTACGAGCAGTACTTC
>TRBJ1-5|TRBD1|once|TRBV7-3
CASSLRATGRQPQHF
TGTGCCAGCAGCTTAAGGGCGACAGGGCGTCAGCCCCAGCATTTT
>TRBJ2-2|TRBD2|NA|TRBV27
CASSFPLTSGVGELFF
TGTGCCAGCAGTTTCCCTCTGACTAGCGGGGTCGGGGAGCTGTTTTTT
>TRBJ2-2|TRBD2|once|TRBV2
CASSYLAGGGTGELFF
TGTGCCAGCAGTTATTTAGCGGGCGGAGGCACCGGGGAGCTGTTTTTT
>TRBJ1-6|NA|once|TRBV6-2/TRBV6-3
CASGQDSWYNSPLHF
TGTGCCAGCGGCCAGGACAGTTGGTATAATTCACCCCTCCACTTT
>TRBJ2-7|NA|NA|TRBV5-1
CASSLGDLGQYF
TGCGCCAGCAGCTTGGGAGATCTGGGGCAGTACTTC
>TRBJ2-3|NA|NA|TRBV7-2
CASSLEGRTDTQYF
TGTGCCAGCAGCTTAGAGGGGAGAACAGATACGCAGTATTTT
>TRBJ2-1|TRBD2|NA|TRBV28
CATGLGTSGSRITYNEQFF
TGTGCCACCGGCCTCGGGACTAGCGGGAGTAGGATCACCTACAATGAGCAGTTCTTC
>TRBJ2-2|TRBD1|NA|TRBV29-1
CSVRTGGTGELFF
TGCAGCGTGAGGACAGGGGGGACCGGGGAGCTGTTTTTT
>TRBJ2-3|NA|NA|TRBV28
CASSPPPGTTDTQYF
TGTGCCAGCAGCCCGCCCCCGGGGACGACGGATACGCAGTATTTT
>TRBJ2-5|NA|NA|TRBV4-1
CASSQGSGARQETQYF
TGCGCCAGCAGCCAAGGGTCCGGGGCTCGTCAAGAGACCCAGTACTTC
>TRBJ1-4|NA|NA|TRBV5-4
CASSLAGYEKLFF
TGTGCCAGCAGCTTGGCAGGTTATGAAAAACTGTTTTTT
>TRBJ1-2|NA|NA|TRBV5-6
CASSLGTASYGYTF
TGTGCCAGCAGCTTAGGGACCGCCTCCTATGGCTACACCTTC
>TRBJ2-2|NA|NA|TRBV12-5
CASGASPTGTYGNTGELFF
TGTGCTAGTGGTGCATCGCCTACCGGGACATATGGGAACACCGGGGAGCTGTTTTTT
>TRBJ1-5|NA|NA|TRBV10-3
CAISGGGANSNQPQHF
TGTGCCATCAGTGGAGGAGGAGCTAATAGCAATCAGCCCCAGCATTTT